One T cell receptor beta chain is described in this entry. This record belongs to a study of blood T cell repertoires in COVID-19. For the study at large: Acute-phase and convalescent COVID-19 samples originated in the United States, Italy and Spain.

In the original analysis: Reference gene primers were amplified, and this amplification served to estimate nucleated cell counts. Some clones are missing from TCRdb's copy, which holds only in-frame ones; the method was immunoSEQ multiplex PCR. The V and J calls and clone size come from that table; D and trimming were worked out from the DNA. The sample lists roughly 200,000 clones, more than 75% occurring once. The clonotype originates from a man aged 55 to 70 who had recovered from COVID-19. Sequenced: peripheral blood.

The CDR3 loop reads CASSYSTSGSRYEQYF. The CDR3 DNA is TGTGCCAGCAGTTACTCGACTAGCGGGAGTCGCTACGAGCAGTACTTC. This chain connects TRBV6-2 or TRBV6-3 to TRBJ2-7, with 12 bases fitting TRBD2. V was clipped by 0 bases and J by 3 bases; unmatched bases: 3. CDR1 MNHEY and CDR2 SVGEGT come from the germline V gene. The CDR3 extends over 16 amino acids.